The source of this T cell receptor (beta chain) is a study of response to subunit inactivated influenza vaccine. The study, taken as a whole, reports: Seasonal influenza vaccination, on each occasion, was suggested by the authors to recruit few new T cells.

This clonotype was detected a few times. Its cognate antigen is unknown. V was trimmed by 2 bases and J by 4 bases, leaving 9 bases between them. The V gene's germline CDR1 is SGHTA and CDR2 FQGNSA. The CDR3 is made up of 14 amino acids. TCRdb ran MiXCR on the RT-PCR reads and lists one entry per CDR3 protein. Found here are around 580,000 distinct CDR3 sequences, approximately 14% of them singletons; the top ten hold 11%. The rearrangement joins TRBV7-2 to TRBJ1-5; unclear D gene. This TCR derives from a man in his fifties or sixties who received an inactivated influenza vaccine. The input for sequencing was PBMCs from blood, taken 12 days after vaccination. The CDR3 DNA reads TGTGCCAGCAGCTTAAATCTGGCAAATCAGCCCCAGCATTTT. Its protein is CASSLNLANQPQHF.